The entry below gives a single T cell receptor beta chain sequence along with its context. Its cognate antigen is unknown. The CDR3 totals 13 residues. Trimming took 7 bases from V and 2 from J, leaving 8 bases between them. Germline CDR1 is LNHDA and CDR2 is SQIVND (reference sequence). The method was immunoSEQ multiplex PCR; TCRdb's version includes in-frame clones alone and lacks a portion of them. The sample consists of 36,000 or so clones, approximately 84% of them appearing once. This sample is drawn from a study of Siglec-9 on CD8 T cells in melanoma. The study, taken as a whole, reports: In melanoma tumors, a Siglec-9-marked effector memory CD8+ subset reportedly appeared to accumulate.

The sequenced sample consisted of Siglec-9- CD8+ T cells sorted from blood. The sequence came from a human donor in good health. This sequence joins TRBV19 and TRBJ2-2; no clear D gene. The CDR3 loop is CASTLENTGELFF. CDR3 in DNA: TGTGCCAGTACCCTAGAAAACACCGGGGAGCTGTTTTTT.